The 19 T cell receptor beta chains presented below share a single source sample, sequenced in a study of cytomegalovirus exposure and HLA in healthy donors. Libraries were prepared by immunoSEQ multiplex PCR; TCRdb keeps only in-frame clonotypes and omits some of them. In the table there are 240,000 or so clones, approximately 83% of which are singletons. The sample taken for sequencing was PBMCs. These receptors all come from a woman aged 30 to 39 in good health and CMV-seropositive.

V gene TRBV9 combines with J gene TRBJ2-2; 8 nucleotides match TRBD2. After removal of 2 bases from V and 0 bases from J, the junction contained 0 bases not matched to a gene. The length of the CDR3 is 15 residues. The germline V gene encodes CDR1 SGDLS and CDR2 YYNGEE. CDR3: CASSVSGANTGELFF. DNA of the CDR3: TGTGCCAGCAGCGTTAGCGGGGCGAACACCGGGGAGCTGTTTTTT.

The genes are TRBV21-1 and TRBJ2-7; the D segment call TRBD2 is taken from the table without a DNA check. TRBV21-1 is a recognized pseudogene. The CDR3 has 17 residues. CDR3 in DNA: TGTGCCAGCGGTAAAAGGCGGACTGGACCGATCCTATACGAGCAGTACTTC. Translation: CASGKRRTGPILYEQYF.

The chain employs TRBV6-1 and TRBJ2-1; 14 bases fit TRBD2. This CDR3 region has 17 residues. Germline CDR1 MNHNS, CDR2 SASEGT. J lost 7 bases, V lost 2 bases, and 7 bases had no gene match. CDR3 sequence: CASSEKGLAGAWNEQFF. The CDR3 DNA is TGTGCCAGCAGTGAAAAGGGACTAGCGGGAGCATGGAATGAGCAGTTCTTC.

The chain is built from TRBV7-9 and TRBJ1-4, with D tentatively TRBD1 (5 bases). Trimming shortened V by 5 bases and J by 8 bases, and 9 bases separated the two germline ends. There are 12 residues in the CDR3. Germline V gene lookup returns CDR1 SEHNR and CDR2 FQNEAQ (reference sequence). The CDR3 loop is CASSDHREKLFF. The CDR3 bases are TGTGCCAGCAGCGACCACAGGGAAAAACTGTTTTTT.

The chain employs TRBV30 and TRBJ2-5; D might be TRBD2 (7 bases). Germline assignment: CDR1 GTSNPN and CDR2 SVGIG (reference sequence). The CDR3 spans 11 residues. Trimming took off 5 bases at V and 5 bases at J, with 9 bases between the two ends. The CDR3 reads CAWGRGETQYF. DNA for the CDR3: TGTGCCTGGGGGAGGGGGGAGACCCAGTACTTC.

CDR3 amino acids: CASSSRGQMNYEQYF. DNA for the CDR3: TGTGCCAGCAGCTCGAGGGGACAGATGAACTACGAGCAGTACTTC. The chain carries TRBV5-8 and TRBJ2-7, with 7 bases that match TRBD1. Germline-derived CDR1 and CDR2 are SGHTS and YDEGEE. The length of the CDR3 is 15 residues. Unmatched junction bases numbered 9, after V lost 3 bases and J lost 3 bases.

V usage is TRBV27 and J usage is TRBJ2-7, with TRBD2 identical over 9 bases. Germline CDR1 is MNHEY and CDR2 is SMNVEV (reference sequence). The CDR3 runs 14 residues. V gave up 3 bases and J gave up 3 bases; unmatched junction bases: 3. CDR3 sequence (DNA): TGTGCCAGCAGTTTTGGTAGCGGGAGCTACGAGCAGTACTTC. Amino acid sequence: CASSFGSGSYEQYF.

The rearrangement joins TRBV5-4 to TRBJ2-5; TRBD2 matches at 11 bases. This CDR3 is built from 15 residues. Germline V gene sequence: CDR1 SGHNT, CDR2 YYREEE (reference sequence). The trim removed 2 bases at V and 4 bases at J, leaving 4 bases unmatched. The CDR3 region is CASSLRLAGLETQYF. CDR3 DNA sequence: TGTGCCAGCAGCTTAAGACTAGCGGGGTTAGAGACCCAGTACTTC. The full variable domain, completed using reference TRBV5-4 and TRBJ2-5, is ETGVTQSPTHLIKTRGQQVTLRCSSQSGHNTVSWYQQALGQGPQFIFQYYREEENGRGNFPPRFSGLQFPNYSSELNVNALELDDSALYLCASSLRLAGLETQYFGPGTRLLVL.

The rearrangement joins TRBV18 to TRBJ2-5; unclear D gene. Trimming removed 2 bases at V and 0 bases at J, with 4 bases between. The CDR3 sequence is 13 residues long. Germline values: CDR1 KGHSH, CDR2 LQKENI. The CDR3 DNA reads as TGTGCCAGCTCACCAGTAAACCAAGAGACCCAGTACTTC. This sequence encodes CASSPVNQETQYF. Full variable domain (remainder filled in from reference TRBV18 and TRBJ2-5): NAGVMQNPRHLVRRRGQEARLRCSPMKGHSHVYWYRQLPEEGLKFMVYLQKENIIDESGMPKERFSAEFPKEGPSILRIQQVVRGDSAAYFCASSPVNQETQYFGPGTRLLVL.

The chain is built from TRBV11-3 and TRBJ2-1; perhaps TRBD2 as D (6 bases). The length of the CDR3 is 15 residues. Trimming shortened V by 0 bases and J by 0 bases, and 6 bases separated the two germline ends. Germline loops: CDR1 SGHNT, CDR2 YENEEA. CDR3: CASSLDSGSYNEQFF. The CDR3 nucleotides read TGTGCCAGCAGCTTAGATAGCGGCTCCTACAATGAGCAGTTCTTC. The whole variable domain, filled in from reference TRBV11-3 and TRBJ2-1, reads EAGVVQSPRYKIIEKKQPVAFWCNPISGHNTLYWYLQNLGQGPELLIRYENEEAVDDSQLPKDRFSAERLKGVDSTLKIQPAELGDSAVYLCASSLDSGSYNEQFFGPGTRLTVL.

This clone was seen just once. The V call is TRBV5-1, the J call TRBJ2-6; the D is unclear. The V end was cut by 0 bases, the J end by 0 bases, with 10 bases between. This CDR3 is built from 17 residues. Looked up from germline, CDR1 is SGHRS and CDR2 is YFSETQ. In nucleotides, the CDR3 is TGCGCCAGCAGCTTGGCCGTTACTAACTCTGGGGCCAACGTCCTGACTTTC. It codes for CASSLAVTNSGANVLTF.

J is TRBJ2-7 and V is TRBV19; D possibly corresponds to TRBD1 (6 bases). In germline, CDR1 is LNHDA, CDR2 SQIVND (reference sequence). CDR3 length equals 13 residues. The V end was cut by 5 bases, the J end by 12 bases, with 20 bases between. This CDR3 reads CASSLIPGTPGYF. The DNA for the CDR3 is TGTGCCAGTAGTCTTATCCCCGGGACACCCGGGTACTTC.

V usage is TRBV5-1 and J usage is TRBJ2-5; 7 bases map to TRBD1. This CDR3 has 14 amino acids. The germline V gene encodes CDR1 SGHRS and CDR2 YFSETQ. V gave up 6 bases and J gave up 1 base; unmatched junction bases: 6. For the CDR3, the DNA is TGCGCCAGCACCCTGGGACAGCTCCAAGAGACCCAGTACTTC. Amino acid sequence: CASTLGQLQETQYF.

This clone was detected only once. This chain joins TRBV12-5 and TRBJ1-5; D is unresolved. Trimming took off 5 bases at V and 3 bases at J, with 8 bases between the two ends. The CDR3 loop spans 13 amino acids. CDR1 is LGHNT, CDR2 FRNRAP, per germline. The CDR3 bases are TGTGCTAGTGGTCCGGGTGTCAATCAGCCCCAGCATTTT. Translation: CASGPGVNQPQHF.

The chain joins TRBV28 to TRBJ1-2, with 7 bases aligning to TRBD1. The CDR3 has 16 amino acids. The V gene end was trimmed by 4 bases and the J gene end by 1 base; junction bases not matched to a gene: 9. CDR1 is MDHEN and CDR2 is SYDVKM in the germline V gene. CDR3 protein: CASSSWDSLNNYGYTF. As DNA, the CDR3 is TGTGCCAGCAGTTCCTGGGACAGCCTAAATAACTATGGCTACACCTTC.

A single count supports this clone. For the CDR3, the DNA is TGTGCCAGCAGCTGGAGGGGTTATGGCTACACCTTC. Protein product: CASSWRGYGYTF. V usage is TRBV11-1 and J usage is TRBJ1-2; the D gene is possibly TRBD1 (5 bases). There are 12 residues in the CDR3. V shed 4 bases and J shed 5 bases, with 8 bases lying between them. Germline CDR1 SGHAT, CDR2 FQDESV (reference sequence).

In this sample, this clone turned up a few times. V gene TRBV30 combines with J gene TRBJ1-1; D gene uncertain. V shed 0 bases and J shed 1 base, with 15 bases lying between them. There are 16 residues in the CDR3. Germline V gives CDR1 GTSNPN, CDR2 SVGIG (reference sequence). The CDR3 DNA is TGTGCCTGGAGTGTACGGTCCCGCGGCGGGAACACTGAAGCTTTCTTT. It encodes CAWSVRSRGGNTEAFF.

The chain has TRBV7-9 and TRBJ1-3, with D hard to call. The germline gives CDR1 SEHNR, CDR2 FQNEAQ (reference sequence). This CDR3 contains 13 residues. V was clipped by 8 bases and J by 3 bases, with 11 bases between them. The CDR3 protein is CASYEENGNTIYF. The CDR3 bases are TGTGCCAGCTACGAGGAAAATGGAAACACCATATATTTT.

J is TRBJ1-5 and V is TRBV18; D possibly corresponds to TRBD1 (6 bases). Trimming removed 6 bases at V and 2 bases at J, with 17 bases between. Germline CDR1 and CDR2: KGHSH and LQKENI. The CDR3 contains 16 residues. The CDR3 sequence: CASSRNRAEGNQPQHF. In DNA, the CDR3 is TGTGCCAGCTCGCGAAACAGGGCGGAGGGCAATCAGCCCCAGCATTTT.